The T cell receptor beta chain under discussion was sequenced for a study of blood T cell repertoires in COVID-19. How the authors handled the data: Quantification of nucleated cells was approximated via reference gene primer amplification. TCRdb's table, derived via immunoSEQ multiplex PCR, lists solely in-frame clones and lacks some. The V and J calls and clone size come from that table; D and trimming were worked out from the DNA. The table has 210,000 or so clones, more than 75% seen once. The CDR3 is 18 residues long. Sequences were obtained from PBMCs or T cells enriched from blood (not recorded which). This sequence joins TRBV21-1 and TRBJ2-7; the DNA was not used to check the table's D call, TRBD1. TRBV21-1 is labeled a pseudogene. The TCR was taken from a man aged 30 to 39 with acute COVID-19. The CDR3 protein is CASSRGKVVRGRPHEQYF. The CDR3 DNA is TGTGCCAGCAGCAGGGGTAAGGTGGTCAGGGGGCGTCCGCACGAGCAGTACTTC.